Included here is one T cell receptor beta chain sequence, with context. Antigen: not known. The sample comes from a study of T-cell memory formation after mild COVID-19. Whole-study findings and limits: Pre-infection memory showed some responding clones, and this suggested that cross-reactive memory joined.

CDR1 and CDR2 (germline): SQVTM, ANQGSEA. The CDR3 sequence is 13 residues long. Trimming cost V 6 bases and J 4 bases; bases outside gene matches: 6. TCRdb recomputed calls from the 5' RACE reads with MiXCR, one row per CDR3 protein. The table has approximately 44,000 distinct CDR3 sequences, 7.3% seen once. Sequencing was done on a sample of PBMCs or a T cell subset sorted from them (not recorded which). V is TRBV29-1 and J is TRBJ2-5; 9 bases agree with TRBD1. The sequence came from a young man who had mild COVID-19 (a few samples of this study predate the infection). Cell type and time point are not known. In DNA form, the CDR3 reads TGCAGCGTCGCTGGGGGACAGGGAGAGACCCAGTACTTC. It encodes CSVAGGQGETQYF.